This is a list of T cell receptor beta chains from one sample in a study of T cells after yellow fever vaccination. TCRdb reprocessed the 5' RACE reads with MiXCR, giving one entry per CDR3 protein. The profile covers approximately 340,000 distinct CDR3 sequences, with roughly 8.7% appearing a single time and roughly 18% taken by the ten largest. The sample was PBMCs, taken on the day of the first yellow fever vaccination. These receptor sequences come from a young man who received the YFV17D yellow fever vaccine. Each CDR3 is given without its conserved first and last residue. Fields, in order: V gene, J gene, CDR3 protein.

TRBV3-1,TRBJ2-4,ASSQFERGKDIQY
TRBV5-4,TRBJ2-6,ASSLGGAANVLT
TRBV18,TRBJ2-1,ASSPPGTGNEQF
TRBV18,TRBJ1-6,ASSPRGSSYNSPLH
TRBV4-2,TRBJ2-7,ASSQAASGGSYEQY
TRBV20-1,TRBJ1-1,SATPAGDTEAF
TRBV7-2,TRBJ2-5,ASSLGRGGPETQY
TRBV11-2,TRBJ2-2,ASSRTSGGNTGELF
TRBV6-2/TRBV6-3,TRBJ1-2,ASSYSQSANYGYT
TRBV20-1,TRBJ1-1,SARGGVIMNTEAF
TRBV20-1,TRBJ2-5,SARTGQARWEETQY
TRBV30,TRBJ2-3,AWSGVIITDTQY
TRBV18,TRBJ2-7,ASSEEYEQY
TRBV2,TRBJ1-2,ASSERQLYGYT
TRBV9,TRBJ1-2,ASTPLGIDQLYGYT
TRBV12-3/TRBV12-4,TRBJ2-2,ASSPNLTGELF
TRBV7-9,TRBJ2-4,ASSLRGTGDNIQY
TRBV5-1,TRBJ2-1,ASSFQQGSGEQF
TRBV2,TRBJ1-5,ASSGDTSNQPQH
TRBV6-5,TRBJ1-2,ASSYPGQGLYGYT
TRBV11-2,TRBJ2-7,ASSLGGALVGYEQY
TRBV5-4,TRBJ1-2,ASSLEGIGRGYT
TRBV27,TRBJ1-1,ASSLFHLSGQGLTEAF
TRBV5-1,TRBJ1-2,ASSSGSGANDYT
TRBV29-1,TRBJ2-5,SVADRGPGAVN
TRBV20-1,TRBJ2-5,SAIRDYQETQY
TRBV29-1,TRBJ2-7,SAAGQEMSYEQY
TRBV7-8,TRBJ2-2,ASSFPVTNTGELF
TRBV20-1,TRBJ2-1,SALTTRELKF